This TCR beta chain was identified in a study of early T cells in non-severe SARS-CoV-2 infection. V was trimmed by 9 bases and J by 8 bases, leaving 16 bases between them. Looked up from germline, CDR1 is KGHDR and CDR2 is SFDVKD. The CDR3 has 13 amino acids. TCRdb reprocessed the 5' RACE reads via MiXCR and lists one record per CDR3 protein. The sample lists 60,000 to 75,000 distinct CDR3 sequences; approximately 10% were seen once. The source is an adult who was a healthcare worker with PCR-confirmed SARS-CoV-2 infection or an uninfected control (not recorded which). Sequences were derived from whole blood, sampled at baseline. The rearrangement joins TRBV24-1 to TRBJ2-1; D not certain. The CDR3 reads CATSAPPWDEQFF. The CDR3 coding sequence is TGTGCCACCTCGGCCCCCCCTTGGGATGAGCAGTTCTTC.